The 14 T cell receptor beta chains presented below share a single source sample, sequenced in a study of cytomegalovirus exposure and HLA in healthy donors. The study ran its PCR with 60 Vbeta and 13 Jbeta primers. The method was immunoSEQ multiplex PCR; TCRdb's version includes in-frame clones alone and lacks a portion of them. The table includes 160,000 or so clones, approximately 80% detected once. The sample taken for sequencing was PBMCs. The receptors stem from a man between 45 and 60 years old in good health and CMV-seropositive.

J is TRBJ1-5 and V is TRBV7-3; possibly TRBD1 for D (6 bases). The germline CDR1 and CDR2 sequences are SGHTA and FQGTGA. The CDR3 runs 17 residues. Trimming took 3 bases from V and 2 from J, leaving 17 bases between them. In DNA form, the CDR3 reads TGTGCCAGCAGCTTCAACCGAGCTACAGGGCGCAATCAGCCCCAGCATTTT. Protein sequence: CASSFNRATGRNQPQHF.

The chain recombines TRBV6-5 with TRBJ2-7; D might be TRBD1 (7 bases). Trimming removed 2 bases at V and 6 bases at J, with 17 bases between. Germline lookup yields CDR1 MNHEY and CDR2 SVGAGI. The CDR3 runs 15 residues. CDR3 DNA: TGTGCCAGCAGTTACGGGCAGGGGGTGGGGGGCGAGCAGTACTTC. Translating it yields CASSYGQGVGGEQYF.

In DNA, the CDR3 is TGTGCCAGCAGCGTGACTAGCGGGGGGGCAGATACGCAGTATTTT. Translated, it gives CASSVTSGGADTQYF. V gene TRBV7-2 combines with J gene TRBJ2-3, with TRBD2 matching 14 bases. The V gene's germline CDR1 is SGHTA and CDR2 FQGNSA. V trimming: 5 bases; J trimming: 4 bases; junction bases outside the gene matches: 2. The CDR3 runs 15 residues.

This clone was found once. CDR3 nucleotides: TGTGCCAGCAGCTTAGAGCTACAGGGGCCAGATACGCAGTATTTT. Translating gives CASSLELQGPDTQYF. The J gene is TRBJ2-3, the V gene TRBV7-9, with TRBD1 matching 7 bases. V lost 1 base and J lost 4; bases outside the gene matches: 5. This CDR3 is 15 amino acids long. In germline, CDR1 is SEHNR, CDR2 FQNEAQ (reference sequence).

The V and J genes are TRBV6-4 and TRBJ1-1; D not resolved. There are 14 residues in the CDR3. The germline V and J ends were trimmed by 10 bases and 0 bases, with 15 bases remaining between them. Germline CDR1 is MRHNA and CDR2 is SNTAGT. CDR3 loop: CATFWPRMNTEAFF. The CDR3 coding sequence is TGTGCCACCTTCTGGCCCAGGATGAACACTGAAGCTTTCTTT.

This clone was found a few times. DNA of the CDR3: TGTGCCAGCAGCTTAGGACAGGGGGGCGAGCAGTACGTC. This encodes CASSLGQGGEQYV. The chain links TRBV7-8 to TRBJ2-7, with 9 bases identical to TRBD1. The CDR3 is 13 amino acids. In germline, CDR1 is SGHVS, CDR2 FQNEAQ. V shed 1 base, J shed 6 bases, and the junction held 1 base outside the gene matches.

V gene TRBV5-6 combines with J gene TRBJ2-1; 7 nucleotides agree with TRBD2. The germline gives CDR1 SGHDT, CDR2 YYEEEE. V lost 4 bases and J lost 2; bases outside the gene matches: 6. This CDR3 spans 15 amino acids. The CDR3 reads CASSIAGTTYNEQFF. DNA for the CDR3: TGTGCCAGCAGCATCGCCGGGACTACCTACAATGAGCAGTTCTTC.

The V gene is TRBV9, the J gene TRBJ1-4, with D tentatively TRBD1 (5 bases). CDR3 length equals 15 residues. Germline values: CDR1 SGDLS, CDR2 YYNGEE. With 0 bases removed from V and 4 bases from J, the gap between germline ends came to 10 bases. The CDR3 DNA is TGTGCCAGCAGCGTAGGACCAGGGAATAATGAAAAACTGTTTTTT. Protein product: CASSVGPGNNEKLFF.

In the case of this clone: Other nucleotide sequences in the sample specify the same CDR3. The chain is built from TRBV27 and TRBJ1-2; 9 nucleotides line up with TRBD1. J was trimmed by 7 bases and V by 5 bases; bases with no gene match: 5. Germline lookup yields CDR1 MNHEY and CDR2 SMNVEV (reference sequence). This CDR3 region has 13 residues. The CDR3 DNA follows: TGTGCCAGCAGTAAAACAGGGGGCGGTGGCTACACCTTC. Its protein product is CASSKTGGGGYTF.

V gene TRBV11-2 combines with J gene TRBJ1-6; D is unresolved. The CDR3 covers 14 residues. Germline V CDR1 and CDR2: SGHAT, FQNNGV. Trimming pared 2 bases from V and 7 bases from J, leaving 9 bases between. CDR3 coding DNA: TGTGCCAGCAGCTTAAAACAGAGCAATTCACCCCTCCACTTT. Protein: CASSLKQSNSPLHF.

The rearrangement joins TRBV29-1 to TRBJ2-1; D not resolved. The V gene's germline CDR1 is SQVTM and CDR2 ANQGSEA. Trimming removed 1 base from V and 6 bases from J, with 10 bases in between. The CDR3 runs to 13 residues. The CDR3 nucleotides read TGCAGCGTTGAAGTACCAACACGCAATGAGCAGTTCTTC. The encoded protein is CSVEVPTRNEQFF.

Of note for this clone: The junction departs from the called germline gene at one end, perhaps through a read error. This chain links TRBV6-5 with TRBJ2-5; possible D gene TRBD1, 6 bases. CDR1 MNHEY and CDR2 SVGAGI come from the germline V gene. CDR3 length: 15 residues. This CDR3 reads CAGSYSRGLLETQYF. CDR3 coding DNA: TGTGCCGGCAGTTACTCGAGGGGGTTGCTTGAGACCCAGTACTTC.

The rearrangement links TRBV19 to TRBJ1-5; D unclear. The CDR3 has 16 residues. Trimming removed 3 bases from V and 4 bases from J, with 16 bases in between. Germline loops: CDR1 LNHDA, CDR2 SQIVND (reference sequence). In nucleotides, the CDR3 is TGTGCCAGTAGTATGTGGGAGTTTGGGGTTAATCAGCCCCAGCATTTT. It is translated as CASSMWEFGVNQPQHF.

The rearrangement joins TRBV7-9 to TRBJ2-1, with D tentatively TRBD1 (6 bases). Per the germline V gene, CDR1 is SEHNR and CDR2 is FQNEAQ (reference sequence). The CDR3 extends over 16 amino acids. Trimming took off 5 bases at V and 4 bases at J, with 18 bases between the two ends. The chain's CDR3 is CASSPTFLGAYNEQFF. CDR3 nucleotides: TGTGCCAGCAGCCCCACGTTTCTGGGGGCGTACAATGAGCAGTTCTTC.